One sample yielded the 5 T cell receptor beta chains listed below, sequenced in a study of blood T cell repertoires in COVID-19. This table comes from immunoSEQ multiplex PCR, and its TCRdb copy is limited to in-frame clones, with some not included. The sample yields 95,000 or so clones, around 81% seen once. The sample comprised peripheral blood. The receptor set was obtained from an older man with COVID-19, enrolled during active disease.

The gene calls are TRBV2 and TRBJ2-7, with 9 bases matching TRBD1. Germline CDR1 and CDR2: SNHLY and FYNNEI. The CDR3 covers 13 residues. V was clipped by 8 bases and J by 2 bases; unmatched bases: 4. CDR3 DNA sequence: TGTGCCAGCTGGTGGACAGGGGCCTACGAGCAGTACTTC. Amino acid sequence: CASWWTGAYEQYF.

V is TRBV14 and J is TRBJ1-5; no clear D. The ends were cut back, 4 bases at V and 5 bases at J, with 15 bases in the middle. The V gene's germline CDR1 is SGHDN and CDR2 FVKESK. This CDR3 is built from 15 residues. The CDR3, as DNA: TGTGCCAGCAGCCCGTCCGGGGAACTAGATCAGCCCCAGCATTTT. This encodes CASSPSGELDQPQHF.

This chain joins TRBV29-1 and TRBJ1-2, with D perhaps matching TRBD1 (6 bases). From germline, CDR1 is SQVTM and CDR2 ANQGSEA. V was trimmed by 4 bases and J by 6 bases, leaving 12 bases between them. The CDR3 has 12 residues. The CDR3 DNA reads TGCAGCGTTGTAGCCGGACAGAATGGCTACACCTTC. Its translation is CSVVAGQNGYTF.

J is TRBJ1-4 and V is TRBV7-9; D remains unclear. This CDR3 comprises 15 residues. Germline V gene data show CDR1 as SEHNR and CDR2 as FQNEAQ (reference sequence). Trimming took 1 base from V and 8 from J, leaving 14 bases between them. CDR3 nucleotide sequence: TGTGCCAGCAGCTTAGGGTGGCTAGCCCGGGAAAAACTGTTTTTT. Protein: CASSLGWLAREKLFF.

The chain couples TRBV2 to TRBJ1-4; no firm D call. The CDR3 runs to 14 residues. V lost 4 bases to trimming and J lost 5 bases, with 11 bases between them. Germline V CDR1 and CDR2: SNHLY, FYNNEI. CDR3 nucleotide sequence: TGTGCCAGCAGTGCGAACAGCCGGAATGAAAAACTGTTTTTT. This sequence encodes CASSANSRNEKLFF. Full variable domain (rest looked up from reference TRBV2 and TRBJ1-4): EPEVTQTPSHQVTQMGQEVILRCVPISNHLYFYWYRQILGQKVEFLVSFYNNEISEKSEIFDDQFSVERPDGSNFTLKIRSTKLEDSAMYFCASSANSRNEKLFFGSGTQLSVL.